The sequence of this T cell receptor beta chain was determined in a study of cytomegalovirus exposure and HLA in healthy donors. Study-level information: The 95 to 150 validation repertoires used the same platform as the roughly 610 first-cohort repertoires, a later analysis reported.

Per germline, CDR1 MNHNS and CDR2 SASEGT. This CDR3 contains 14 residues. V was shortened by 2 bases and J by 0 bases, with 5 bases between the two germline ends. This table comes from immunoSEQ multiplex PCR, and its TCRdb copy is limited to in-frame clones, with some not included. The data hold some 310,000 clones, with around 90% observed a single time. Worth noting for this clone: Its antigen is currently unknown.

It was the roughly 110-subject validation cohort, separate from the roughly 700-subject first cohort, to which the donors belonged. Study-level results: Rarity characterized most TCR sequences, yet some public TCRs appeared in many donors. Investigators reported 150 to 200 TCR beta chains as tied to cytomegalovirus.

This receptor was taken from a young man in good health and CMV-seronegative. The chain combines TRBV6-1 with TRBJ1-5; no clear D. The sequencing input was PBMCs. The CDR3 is CASSEQVSNQPQHF. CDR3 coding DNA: TGTGCCAGCAGTGAACAGGTTAGCAATCAGCCCCAGCATTTT.